This T cell receptor beta chain stems from a study of Graves' ophthalmopathy and Graves' hyperthyroidism. Concerning this clonotype: Its antigen is currently unknown.

Notes on the study in general: Most expanded clonotypes from thyroid (those above 0.001 frequency) were also found in blood.

Amplifying from RNA transcripts, the study obtained TCR beta CDR3 regions. Second-round multiplex PCR came after first-round RT-PCR with HTBI primers. Via MiXCR, TCRdb re-called the multiplex PCR reads, giving one row per CDR3 protein. The top ten clones hold less than 55% of a sample with about 13,000 distinct CDR3 sequences, approximately 53% of them seen once. The TCR sequence derives from a woman aged 25 to 45 with Graves' ophthalmopathy. Sequencing was carried out using peripheral blood.

CDR3 nucleotides: TGTGCCAGCAGCTTACCAGGGGCGGAAGATACGCAGTATTTT. Translation gives CASSLPGAEDTQYF. This chain connects TRBV7-9 to TRBJ2-3; tentative D call: TRBD1 (6 bases). V lost 2 bases and J lost 5, with 11 bases in between. The CDR3 is made up of 14 amino acids. Germline assignment: CDR1 SEHNR and CDR2 FQNEAQ (reference sequence).